This record concerns one T cell receptor (beta chain) sequence. The data originate from a study of blood T cell repertoires in COVID-19. Whole-study context: Donors in the United States, Italy and Spain gave samples during acute or convalescent COVID-19.

Generated by immunoSEQ multiplex PCR, the TCRdb table keeps only in-frame clones and is missing some. The sample has around 99,000 clones, approximately 82% seen once. Trimming took off 5 bases at V and 3 bases at J, with 12 bases between the two ends. Germline V CDR1 and CDR2: SEHNR, FQNEAQ (reference sequence). The length of the CDR3 is 14 residues. The material sequenced was peripheral blood. This chain connects TRBV7-9 to TRBJ2-3; perhaps TRBD2 as D (5 bases). The clonotype comes from a woman of 80 years or more with active or convalescent COVID-19. The CDR3 here is CASSRLLETDTQYF. The CDR3 nucleotides read TGTGCCAGCAGCCGTTTACTAGAGACAGATACGCAGTATTTT.